A selection of T cell receptor beta chains follows, all from one sample in a study of T cells after yellow fever vaccination. TCRdb reprocessed the 5' RACE reads with MiXCR, giving one entry per CDR3 protein. The sample yields 250,000 to 300,000 distinct CDR3 sequences, 5.2% seen once. The input for sequencing was CD4+ T cells sorted from PBMCs, taken on the day of the yellow fever booster vaccination. The source is a man aged 18 to 30 who received the YFV17D yellow fever vaccine. Both conserved end residues are part of each CDR3. D genes are given only for firm matches. Clone size is given for some rows only: seen once, a few or many times, or a class if the clone is expanded.

d_call | j_call | v_call | clone_size | cdr3_nt | cdr3_aa
. | TRBJ2-2 | TRBV12-3/TRBV12-4 | . | TGTGCCAGCAGACAGGAGAGTAGCACGGGCGGGGAGCTGTTTTTT | CASRQESSTGGELFF
TRBD2 | TRBJ2-3 | TRBV4-1 | many | TGCGCCAGCAGCCATGACCCCTCCACTAGCGGGGGGGCAGATACGCAGTATTTT | CASSHDPSTSGGADTQYF
TRBD2 | TRBJ2-1 | TRBV12-5 | many | TGTGCTAGTGGCGGCGGGGGACTAATTAAGGAGAGCTCCTACAATGAGCAGTTCTTC | CASGGGGLIKESSYNEQFF
. | TRBJ2-1 | TRBV4-3 | few | TGCGCCAGCAGCCAAGCACTAGTCGATGAGCAGTTCTTC | CASSQALVDEQFF
. | TRBJ2-3 | TRBV7-2 | . | TGTGCCAGCAGCCGAATAGGGAGCACAGATACGCAGTATTTT | CASSRIGSTDTQYF
. | TRBJ2-3 | TRBV4-3 | few | TGCGCCAGCAGCCAAGGCCAGGCCCCAGATACGCAGTATTTT | CASSQGQAPDTQYF
. | TRBJ1-6 | TRBV6-6 | many | TGTGCCAGCAGGTCCGGACGCGGGAGCTCCTATAATTCACCCCTCCACTTT | CASRSGRGSSYNSPLHF
TRBD2 | TRBJ2-1 | TRBV9 | many | TGTGCCAGCAGCGTAGCTTCTAGCGGGGGCCATGAGCAGTTCTTC | CASSVASSGGHEQFF
. | TRBJ2-7 | TRBV6-6 | many | TGTGCCAGCAGTCGAGCGACAGGCTCCTACGAGCAGTACTTC | CASSRATGSYEQYF
. | TRBJ2-1 | TRBV12-3/TRBV12-4 | many | TGTGCCAGCAGTTTAGGGTTATGGCAGTTCTTC | CASSLGLWQFF
TRBD1 | TRBJ1-1 | TRBV5-1 | few | TGCGCCAGCAGCTTGGAGGGACAGGGAGCCAAAGCTTTCTTT | CASSLEGQGAKAFF
TRBD2 | TRBJ2-5 | TRBV10-3 | many | TGTGCCAGGCGGGGGGACGAAGAGACCCAGTACTTC | CARRGDEETQYF
. | TRBJ1-3 | TRBV3-1 | . | TGTGCCAGCAGCCAACCAGATGCGCGAGGAAACACCATATATTTT | CASSQPDARGNTIYF
. | TRBJ2-2 | TRBV10-3 | . | TGTGCCATCAGTGAGTCGAGGGGGACCGGGGAGCTGTTTTTT | CAISESRGTGELFF
. | TRBJ2-3 | TRBV12-3/TRBV12-4 | many | TGTGCCAGCAGTCGACCGGGACTCAGCACAGATACGCAGTATTTT | CASSRPGLSTDTQYF
. | TRBJ1-2 | TRBV29-1 | . | TGCAGCGTTGAAGCCCGGGAATGGTATGGCTACACCTTC | CSVEAREWYGYTF
. | TRBJ1-4 | TRBV3-1 | many | TGTGCCAGCAGAACCTCCGGGAAGGAAAAACTGTTTTTT | CASRTSGKEKLFF
TRBD1 | TRBJ1-1 | TRBV7-3 | few | TGTGCCAGCAGCTTAGCACAGGGGGCGGAAGCTTTCTTT | CASSLAQGAEAFF
TRBD2 | TRBJ2-3 | TRBV4-2 | . | TGTGCCAGCAGCCCGCTAGCGGGGGGGCCAGCAGATACGCAGTATTTT | CASSPLAGGPADTQYF
. | TRBJ2-3 | TRBV7-3 | . | TGTGCCAGCAGCTTAAACCCCGTTGCAGATACGCAGTATTTT | CASSLNPVADTQYF
. | TRBJ1-1 | TRBV12-3/TRBV12-4 | . | TGTGCCAGCAGTTTACAGGGGTTTAACGCTGAAGCTTTCTTT | CASSLQGFNAEAFF
. | TRBJ1-6 | TRBV20-1 | many | TGCAGTGCTAGAGTGACCGGGAGCTCCTATAATTCACCCCTCCACTTT | CSARVTGSSYNSPLHF
. | TRBJ2-1 | TRBV7-7 | many | TGTGCCAGCAGCCCCCACCCTCTCTCCTACAATGAGCAGTTCTTC | CASSPHPLSYNEQFF
. | TRBJ1-2 | TRBV12-3/TRBV12-4 | many | TGTGCCAGCAGTTTAGTCGACTATGGCTACACCTTC | CASSLVDYGYTF
. | TRBJ1-2 | TRBV11-2 | . | TGTGCCAGCAGCTCCCGCGGGCCCTCATTAAGCTATGGCTACACCTTC | CASSSRGPSLSYGYTF
. | TRBJ2-5 | TRBV18 | few | TGTGCCAGCTCACCATTAGCGATCCAAGAGACCCAGTACTTC | CASSPLAIQETQYF
. | TRBJ1-2 | TRBV28 | . | TGTGCCAGCAGCCCCCCAGGGGGCTACACCTTC | CASSPPGGYTF
. | TRBJ1-6 | TRBV6-2/TRBV6-3 | . | TGTGCCAGCAGTTACTACCGGACAGTTGGGAATTCACCCCTCCACTTT | CASSYYRTVGNSPLHF
. | TRBJ2-3 | TRBV20-1 | few | TGCAGTGCTCCTCTGCCACCCAGCCACAATACGCAGTATTTT | CSAPLPPSHNTQYF
. | TRBJ2-7 | TRBV7-2 | few | TGTGCCAGCAGCTTAAAATCGGGATACGAGCAGTACTTC | CASSLKSGYEQYF
. | TRBJ1-4 | TRBV11-2 | . | TGTGCCAGCAGCTCTATAGGGGAAACTAATGAAAAACTGTTTTTT | CASSSIGETNEKLFF
. | TRBJ1-3 | TRBV7-2 | . | TGTGCCAGCAGCTTAGGCGGCGGTTATGGAAACACCATATATTTT | CASSLGGGYGNTIYF
. | TRBJ1-2 | TRBV9 | few | TGTGCCAGCAGCGTAGGCTTACTGAGGGAGCATTATGGCTACACCTTC | CASSVGLLREHYGYTF
. | TRBJ1-5 | TRBV7-2 | few | TGTGCCAGCAGCTCAGACCCCGGGAATCAGCCCCAGCATTTT | CASSSDPGNQPQHF
TRBD1 | TRBJ1-5 | TRBV6-5 | many | TGTGCCACTCGAACCGGACAGGTAAATCAGCCCCAGCATTTT | CATRTGQVNQPQHF
. | TRBJ2-3 | TRBV21-1 | . | TGTGCCAGCAGATGCCCGGGACTAGAAAAGGACACAGATACGCAGTATTTT | CASRCPGLEKDTDTQYF
. | TRBJ1-5 | TRBV7-9 | . | TGTGCCAGCAGCTCGTGGGGTAGAGAGAGTCAGCCCCAGCATTTT | CASSSWGRESQPQHF
. | TRBJ1-1 | TRBV11-2 | few | TGTGCCAGCAGCTTAGCCCCTTTAGCCACTGAAGCTTTCTTT | CASSLAPLATEAFF
. | TRBJ1-2 | TRBV29-1 | . | TGCAGCGTTGCCGCACCCCGTGGACCTAACTATGGCTACACCTTC | CSVAAPRGPNYGYTF
TRBD1 | TRBJ2-3 | TRBV6-5 | many | TGTGCCAGCAGTCGATTACAGGGGAAAGATACGCAGTATTTT | CASSRLQGKDTQYF
. | TRBJ2-1 | TRBV29-1 | . | TGCAGCGTTGAAGGGGAACAATACAATGAGCAGTTCTTC | CSVEGEQYNEQFF
. | TRBJ1-2 | TRBV2 | few | TGTGCCAGCAGTGACCTGGGTAACTATGGCTACACCTTC | CASSDLGNYGYTF
. | TRBJ2-2 | TRBV4-1 | . | TGCGCCAGCAGCCGTATCCTCGGGGGCCCGAACACCGGGGAGCTGTTTTTT | CASSRILGGPNTGELFF
. | TRBJ1-6 | TRBV7-2 | few | TGTGCCAGCAGGGGGGCCGGGGAGTCACCCCTCCACTTT | CASRGAGESPLHF
. | TRBJ2-5 | TRBV29-1 | . | TGCAGCGTTGGCCAGGGTTTCCGCGATACCCAGTACTTC | CSVGQGFRDTQYF
. | TRBJ2-2 | TRBV6-1 | few | TGTGCCAGCAATAGCAGGGGTGGATTCAACACCGGGGAGCTGTTTTTT | CASNSRGGFNTGELFF
TRBD1 | TRBJ1-5 | TRBV6-6 | many | TGTGCCAGCAGTAGCCTAGGACAGGGGGGGCAGCCCCAGCATTTT | CASSSLGQGGQPQHF
. | TRBJ1-5 | TRBV5-1 | many | TGCGCCAGCAGCTTAGGAGAACGCAATCAGCCCCAGCATTTT | CASSLGERNQPQHF
. | TRBJ2-5 | TRBV6-5 | . | TGTGCCAGCATCGGACCCGGGGCAGTCCGCTTC | CASIGPGAVRF
. | TRBJ1-1 | TRBV18 | . | TGTGCCAGCTCACCAGTTGGGGAGAAGCGGAACACTGAAGCTTTCTTT | CASSPVGEKRNTEAFF
. | TRBJ1-6 | TRBV27 | few | TGTGCCAGCAGTTATGTGGAGGGTAGGTCACCCCTCCACTTT | CASSYVEGRSPLHF
. | TRBJ2-3 | TRBV12-3/TRBV12-4 | . | TGTGCCAGCAGTTTATCCTTGGGGCCAGATACGCAGTATTTT | CASSLSLGPDTQYF
TRBD1 | TRBJ1-5 | TRBV5-1 | few | TGCGCCAGCAGCTTGGAGGGGGACAGAGATCAGCCCCAGCATTTT | CASSLEGDRDQPQHF
. | TRBJ2-7 | TRBV3-1 | few | TGTGCCAGCAGCCAAGATCTATCGGCCCACGAGCAGTACTTC | CASSQDLSAHEQYF
. | TRBJ1-1 | TRBV7-8 | . | TGTGCCAGCAGCTTAGATCGAAGACGTGAAGCTTTCTTT | CASSLDRRREAFF
TRBD2 | TRBJ2-5 | TRBV4-1 | many | TGCGCCAGCAGCCAGGAATACAGGGGGACTAGCGGGGGCCAAGAGACCCAGTACTTC | CASSQEYRGTSGGQETQYF
. | TRBJ2-1 | TRBV7-9 | few | TGTGCCAGCAGCTGGGCCCGGGAGCAGTTCTTC | CASSWAREQFF
. | TRBJ2-5 | TRBV6-2/TRBV6-3 | few | TGTGCCAGCAGTTCCCGGGGAAGTCTCGAGACCCAGTACTTC | CASSSRGSLETQYF
. | TRBJ1-2 | TRBV14 | few | TGTGCCAGCAGCCAAGTAGGGATTTCGGGCTACACCTTC | CASSQVGISGYTF
. | TRBJ1-5 | TRBV6-6 | few | TGTGCCAGCAGTTATTCAGTCCTCCCGAGTCAGCCCCAGCATTTT | CASSYSVLPSQPQHF